This T cell receptor (beta chain) was sequenced in a study of regulatory T cells. Study-wide results and caveats: Compared with autologous conventional CD4+ cells and control regulatory cells, CD3G-deficient regulatory T cells showed reduced diversity.

A note on this clone: Its antigen is still unknown.

CDR1 is DFQATT, CDR2 SNEGSKA, per germline (reference sequence). The CDR3 is 11 amino acids. V dropped 2 bases and J dropped 2 bases, with 3 bases sitting between them. The primer mix had 52 TRBV and 13 TRBJ primers. Sequencing used immunoSEQ multiplex PCR; TCRdb keeps in-frame clones, though not all of them. The table has under 3,000 clones, less than 95% seen once; the top ten hold 3%. The J gene is TRBJ1-1, the V gene TRBV20-1; no definite D call. The source of this sequence is a child under 18 with CD3G deficiency. The sample consisted of CD4+ Tregs sorted from blood. CDR3 loop: CSARLNTEAFF. In DNA, the CDR3 is TGCAGTGCTAGACTCAACACTGAAGCTTTCTTT.